One T cell receptor (beta chain) is described in this entry. What it binds is not known. The data are from a study of T cell responses to AZD1222 COVID-19 vaccine. Findings and caveats of the study: The reported proportion of spike-specific TCRs targeting unmutated variant regions was nearly half. Vaccine-related CD4 TCRs covered spike, predominating at 160-218 and 743-854. Two doses of AZD1222 preceded a rise in Spike-specific TCR breadth and depth.

Sequencing was performed with immunoSEQ multiplex PCR; in TCRdb, only in-frame clones are kept and a portion is missing. This table has more than 95,000 clones, approximately 90% appearing once. Trimming cost V 6 bases and J 4 bases, with 18 bases left between them. This CDR3 has 15 residues. Per the germline V gene, CDR1 is MNHEY and CDR2 is SVGAGI. The input for sequencing was peripheral blood, taken on day 0 of AZD1222 vaccination. The chain joins TRBV6-5 to TRBJ1-2, with a tentative D call TRBD1 (6 bases). This TCR was recovered from an adult in good health. CDR3 sequence (DNA): TGTGCCAGCAGGCACCGGGACATTTCCTTCTATGGCTACACCTTC. Translating it yields CASRHRDISFYGYTF.